A single sample gave rise to the 12 T cell receptor beta chains below, sequenced in a study of OX40 agonist ivuxolimab in advanced cancers. Using immunoSEQ multiplex PCR, the repertoire was profiled, and TCRdb retains in-frame clones only, with some absent. This table holds over 75,000 clones, 90% found once. The specimen comprised CD4+ or CD8+ T cells sorted from blood, sampled in a trial of the OX40 agonist ivuxolimab. The receptor set was obtained from an adult with an advanced solid tumor such as melanoma, head and neck, liver or kidney cancer.

The chain employs TRBV7-3 and TRBJ2-6, with 9 bases that match TRBD1. CDR3 length equals 18 residues. Losses at the gene ends were 0 bases for V and 1 base for J; bases not matched to a gene: 4. Germline V gives CDR1 SGHTA, CDR2 FQGTGA. The CDR3 sequence: CASSLTGTGRSGANVLTF. The DNA of the CDR3 is TGTGCCAGCAGCTTAACCGGGACAGGGAGATCTGGGGCCAACGTCCTGACTTTC. Combining the CDR3 with reference TRBV7-3 and TRBJ2-6 gives the whole variable domain GAGVSQTPSNKVTEKGKYVELRCDPISGHTALYWYRQSLGQGPEFLIYFQGTGAADDSGLPNDRFFAVRPEGSVSTLKIQRTERGDSAVYLCASSLTGTGRSGANVLTFGAGSRLTVL.

In this sample, this clone turned up a few times. The chain links TRBV7-9 to TRBJ1-2; no clear D gene. The CDR3 spans 13 residues. V was trimmed by 3 bases and J by 4 bases, leaving 9 bases between them. Germline lookup yields CDR1 SEHNR and CDR2 FQNEAQ (reference sequence). CDR3 sequence (DNA): TGTGCCAGCAGCTTTGGATGGGGCTATGGCTACACCTTC. Protein product: CASSFGWGYGYTF.

This chain uses TRBV2 with TRBJ1-5; 10 bases match TRBD1. V was pared by 6 bases and J by 5 bases, with 7 bases of the junction left unmatched. The CDR3 totals 15 residues. Per germline, CDR1 SNHLY and CDR2 FYNNEI. The chain's CDR3 is CASRGGTGDHQPQHF. The CDR3 region has the DNA TGTGCCAGCAGGGGAGGGACAGGGGATCATCAGCCCCAGCATTTT.

The rearrangement links TRBV11-1 to TRBJ2-3; perhaps TRBD2 as D (5 bases). This CDR3 region has 12 residues. Per the germline V gene, CDR1 is SGHAT and CDR2 is FQDESV (reference sequence). V lost 3 bases and J lost 5, with 6 bases in between. The CDR3 DNA reads as TGTGCCAGCAGCTTGACTATAGATACGCAGTATTTT. It is translated as CASSLTIDTQYF.

This sequence joins TRBV27 and TRBJ2-5; the match to TRBD2 covers 12 bases. The CDR3 runs to 23 residues. The V gene's germline CDR1 is MNHEY and CDR2 SMNVEV (reference sequence). Trimming cost V 2 bases and J 2 bases; bases outside gene matches: 24. Here the CDR3 DNA reads TGTGCCAGCAGTTTAAGTCCCCCCGTTCCCGGGCTAGCGGGAGGGATGGGGCAAGAGACCCAGTACTTC. Its protein product is CASSLSPPVPGLAGGMGQETQYF.

V and J are TRBV7-9 and TRBJ1-2; the D gene is possibly TRBD1 (5 bases). Per the germline V gene, CDR1 is SEHNR and CDR2 is FQNEAQ (reference sequence). V was trimmed by 1 base and J by 1 base, leaving 7 bases between them. This CDR3 has 14 residues. CDR3 amino acids: CASSLGQGNYGYTF. The CDR3 region has the DNA TGTGCCAGCAGCTTAGGCCAGGGTAACTATGGCTACACCTTC.

The chain links TRBV5-1 to TRBJ1-4; tentatively, D is TRBD1 (5 bases). Per the germline V gene, CDR1 is SGHRS and CDR2 is YFSETQ. The CDR3 runs to 15 residues. Trimming left V 0 bases short and J 7 bases short, with 13 bases between. The CDR3 spells CASSLGRTFGEKLFF. DNA for the CDR3: TGCGCCAGCAGCTTGGGTCGGACATTCGGTGAAAAACTGTTTTTT.

The chain couples TRBV7-3 to TRBJ2-1; D is tentatively TRBD1 or TRBD2 (5 bases each). The CDR3 is 15 amino acids. The germline gives CDR1 SGHTA, CDR2 FQGTGA. Deletions cut 1 base from V and 6 bases from J, with 13 bases between. The CDR3 region is CASSLRGVAFNEQFF. CDR3 nucleotide sequence: TGTGCCAGCAGCTTAAGAGGGGTAGCATTCAATGAGCAGTTCTTC. Variable domain in full (rest from reference TRBV7-3 and TRBJ2-1): GAGVSQTPSNKVTEKGKYVELRCDPISGHTALYWYRQSLGQGPEFLIYFQGTGAADDSGLPNDRFFAVRPEGSVSTLKIQRTERGDSAVYLCASSLRGVAFNEQFFGPGTRLTVL.

The genes are TRBV30 and TRBJ1-3; D is unclear. The CDR3 is 13 amino acids. The V end lost 2 bases, the J end lost 4 bases, and 9 bases lay between the germline ends. The germline V gene has CDR1 GTSNPN and CDR2 SVGIG (reference sequence). As DNA, the CDR3 is TGTGCCTGGAGTACTGGGCCAGGAAACACCATATATTTT. Protein product: CAWSTGPGNTIYF.

This chain links TRBV7-9 with TRBJ2-7; the match to TRBD2 covers 11 bases. This CDR3 is 18 amino acids long. Germline-derived CDR1 and CDR2 are SEHNR and FQNEAQ (reference sequence). The V and J ends lost 8 bases and 0 bases, in that order; junction bases with no gene match: 15. CDR3 sequence (DNA): TGTGCCAGCGGAAAAAACAGAGGGACTAGCGGTAACTCCTACGAGCAGTACTTC. It yields the protein CASGKNRGTSGNSYEQYF.

The CDR3 bases are TGTGCCAGCAGCCAAGTATCGGGAGGGCCTGCCGAGCAGTACTTC. This sequence encodes CASSQVSGGPAEQYF. The chain has TRBV4-2 and TRBJ2-5; 8 bases are shared with TRBD2. The end of the DNA fits TRBJ2-7 better, so the J call may be wrong. This CDR3 region has 15 residues. The germline gives CDR1 LGHNA, CDR2 YNFKEQ.

The chain uses TRBV6-1 and TRBJ1-5; D unresolved. V was trimmed by 7 bases and J by 0 bases, leaving 13 bases between them. The CDR3 is 15 amino acids. Germline CDR1 MNHNS, CDR2 SASEGT. This CDR3 reads CASNPEQLSNQPQHF. CDR3 bases: TGTGCCAGCAACCCCGAACAACTTAGCAATCAGCCCCAGCATTTT.